This TCR beta chain was profiled in a study of tumor-infiltrating lymphocytes in primary liver carcinoma. Study in general: Ranging in age from 30 to 69 years, the patients were men and women.

Scientists recovered RNA and DNA together from roughly 18-30 mg of unsorted bulk tissue. Sampling targeted five separate regions of each tumor, which included the tumor centre. From germline, CDR1 is DFQATT and CDR2 SNEGSKA (reference sequence). V was trimmed by 5 bases and J by 8 bases, leaving 15 bases between them. The CDR3 has 13 residues. On this clonotype itself: This clone may be a read error of a much larger clone one base away. Because it lacks the conserved phenylalanine or tryptophan at the end, this CDR3 is likely a read error.

Constant-region priming of 500 ng total RNA yielded TCR beta cDNA. Investigators got TCR beta libraries out of three nested multiplex PCR rounds, done with slightly modified ARM-PCR. TRBV1-TRBV30 forward primers paired with a C-beta reverse primer drove the first two PCR rounds, 10 cycles each. One entry per CDR3 protein results from TCRdb running MiXCR on the multiplex PCR reads. The sample includes under 200,000 distinct CDR3 sequences, roughly 80% of them seen just once. The sequence came from a middle-aged man with primary liver carcinoma and hepatitis B virus infection. The V call is TRBV20-1, the J call TRBJ1-4, with D possibly TRBD1 on 5 matching bases. Sequencing was carried out using tumor tissue from primary liver carcinoma. As DNA, the CDR3 is TGCAGTGCTGGGGACGCGGTGGAGGAAAAACTGTTTCTT. Protein: CSAGDAVEEKLFL.